The next 20 T cell receptor beta chains were all read from a single sample in a study of breast tumors, draining lymph nodes, adjacent tissues. The lymph nodes were axillary draining lymph nodes from breast cancer patients. MiXCR, applied by TCRdb to the multiplex PCR reads, yields one record per CDR3 protein. The table includes some 140,000 distinct CDR3 sequences, 20% to 25% detected once. Specimen: axillary lymph node tissue. The source is a female donor with breast cancer. Some clones in this sample may be carry-over from other donors' samples.

This clonotype was counted at least ten times. Relative to the germline gene, one junction end is altered; a read error may explain this. The CDR3 DNA reads TGTGCTAGCAGCTTAGATCGACAGGCTCAGACCCAGTACTTC. Its protein product is CASSLDRQAQTQYF. V and J are TRBV7-7 and TRBJ2-5; D might be TRBD1 (6 bases). Germline CDR1 is SSHAT and CDR2 is FNYEAQ (reference sequence). This CDR3 has 14 residues. Full variable domain (rest looked up from reference TRBV7-7 and TRBJ2-5): GAGVSQSPRYKVTKRGQDVTLRCDPISSHATLYWYQQALGQGPEFLTYFNYEAQPDKSGLPSDRFSAERPEGSISTLTIQRTEQRDSAMYRCASSLDRQAQTQYFGPGTRLLVL.

The chain recombines TRBV11-3 with TRBJ2-3; 7 bases align to TRBD2. J lost 1 base, V lost 5 bases, and 9 bases had no gene match. Looked up from germline, CDR1 is SGHNT and CDR2 is YENEEA. The CDR3 is made up of 16 amino acids. This chain's CDR3 is CASSQSGGSGTDTQYF. CDR3 bases: TGTGCCAGCAGCCAATCTGGCGGGAGTGGCACAGATACGCAGTATTTT.

This sequence joins TRBV19 and TRBJ2-2; a weak D match, TRBD2 (6 bases). CDR1 is LNHDA and CDR2 is SQIVND in the germline V gene (reference sequence). V was pared by 3 bases and J by 6 bases, with 14 bases between. The length of the CDR3 is 15 residues. CDR3 sequence reads: CASSMEGLLAGELFF. In DNA form, the CDR3 reads TGTGCCAGTAGTATGGAGGGACTTCTGGCCGGGGAGCTGTTTTTT.

With respect to this clonotype: A much larger clone lies one base from this, so it may be a read error. This CDR3 reads CAGSRSSYNSPLHF. The CDR3 DNA follows: TGTGCCGGCAGCCGAAGCTCCTATAATTCACCCCTCCACTTT. The J gene is TRBJ1-6, the V gene TRBV7-2, with unresolved D. This CDR3 is 14 amino acids long. Germline V gene lookup returns CDR1 SGHTA and CDR2 FQGNSA.

This clonotype was observed many times. The chain recombines TRBV4-2 with TRBJ2-7; D unresolved. The CDR3 contains 14 residues. Germline CDR1 and CDR2: LGHNA and YNFKEQ. V shed 0 bases and J shed 0 bases, with 6 bases lying between them. CDR3: CASSQEVLSYEQYF. The CDR3 nucleotides read TGTGCCAGCAGCCAAGAAGTTCTCTCCTACGAGCAGTACTTC.

This clonotype was picked up many times. Compared with germline, one end of the junction differs, possibly owing to a read error. The gene calls are TRBV19 and TRBJ2-1, with D perhaps being TRBD1 or TRBD2 (5 bases each). Germline loops: CDR1 LNHDA, CDR2 SQIVND (reference sequence). This CDR3 contains 13 residues. CDR3 amino acids: CASSVEGYNEQFF. The CDR3 bases are TGTGCCAGTAGTGTAGAGGGGTACAATGAGCAGTTCTTC.

Ten or more counts support this clonotype. The chain combines TRBV28 with TRBJ2-7; D may correspond to TRBD1 or TRBD2 (7 bases each). The CDR3 spans 15 residues. The V gene lost 2 bases and the J gene lost 7 bases, with 18 bases spanning the gap. Germline V gives CDR1 MDHEN, CDR2 SYDVKM. CDR3 loop: CASSLVAGGAREQYF. For the CDR3, the DNA is TGTGCCAGCAGTTTAGTGGCAGGGGGGGCTAGGGAGCAGTACTTC.

CDR3 residues: CASSLSGGISTGELFF. The CDR3 DNA follows: TGTGCCAGCAGCTTATCCGGCGGGATTAGCACCGGGGAGCTGTTTTTT. The gene calls are TRBV5-5 and TRBJ2-2, with D perhaps matching TRBD2 (6 bases). Germline V CDR1 and CDR2: SGHKS, YYEKEE (reference sequence). Trimming shortened V by 2 bases and J by 4 bases, and 15 bases separated the two germline ends. This CDR3 is 16 amino acids long.

On this clonotype: A much more abundant neighbour one base away suggests this may be a read error. This chain joins TRBV11-3 and TRBJ2-7, with 7 bases fitting TRBD2. Trimming removed 1 base from V and 0 bases from J; junction bases left unmatched: 6. Germline values: CDR1 SGHNT, CDR2 YENEEA. The CDR3 is made up of 16 amino acids. The CDR3 loop reads CASSLGLGLGSYEQYF. The CDR3 bases are TGTGCCAGCAGCTTAGGTTTAGGACTAGGCTCCTACGAGCAGTACTTC.

This clonotype showed up many times. The chain is built from TRBV20-1 and TRBJ2-7; TRBD1 is a possible D gene (6 bases). Per germline, CDR1 DFQATT and CDR2 SNEGSKA (reference sequence). The ends were cut back, 2 bases at V and 2 bases at J, with 16 bases in the middle. This CDR3 contains 15 residues. The CDR3 reads CSARRPVGQTYEQYF. The CDR3 nucleotides are TGCAGTGCTAGAAGACCTGTCGGACAGACCTACGAGCAGTACTTC.

The CDR3 region is CASSLGGQRDTEAFF. In DNA, the CDR3 is TGTGCCAGCAGCTTAGGGGGACAGCGGGACACTGAAGCTTTCTTT. This rearrangement joins TRBV11-3 to TRBJ1-1; 7 positions agree with TRBD1. There are 15 residues in the CDR3. Unmatched junction bases numbered 5, after V lost 1 base and J lost 3 bases. CDR1 SGHNT and CDR2 YENEEA come from the germline V gene.

This clonotype has a count of ten or more. V usage is TRBV9 and J usage is TRBJ2-3; 12 bases agree with TRBD2. The V gene end was trimmed by 6 bases and the J gene end by 1 base; junction bases not matched to a gene: 3. The germline CDR1 and CDR2 sequences are SGDLS and YYNGEE. The CDR3 is made up of 15 amino acids. This chain's CDR3 is CASNRLAGGTDTQYF. The CDR3 DNA follows: TGTGCCAGCAATAGACTAGCGGGAGGCACAGATACGCAGTATTTT. Variable domain in full (rest from reference TRBV9 and TRBJ2-3): DSGVTQTPKHLITATGQRVTLRCSPRSGDLSVYWYQQSLDQGLQFLIQYYNGEERAKGNILERFSAQQFPDLHSELNLSSLELGDSALYFCASNRLAGGTDTQYFGPGTRLTVL.

The sample holds many counts of this clonotype. The V gene is TRBV4-2, the J gene TRBJ2-2, with 8 bases aligning to TRBD2. The CDR3 length is 17 residues. J was trimmed by 5 bases and V by 3 bases; bases with no gene match: 11. CDR1 and CDR2 (germline): LGHNA, YNFKEQ. The CDR3 protein is CASSQGIAGLGTGELFF. The CDR3 bases are TGTGCCAGCAGCCAGGGGATAGCGGGACTGGGGACCGGGGAGCTGTTTTTT.

At least ten counts were recorded for this clonotype. In DNA, the CDR3 is TGTGCCAGCAGGACCCAGGAAAACAATGAGCAGTTCTTC. This gives the protein CASRTQENNEQFF. The chain joins TRBV12-3 or TRBV12-4 to TRBJ2-1; D unclear. The V gene lost 6 bases and the J gene lost 5 bases, with 11 bases spanning the gap. The CDR3 length is 13 residues.

This clonotype was seen repeatedly, ten times or more. The chain has TRBV2 and TRBJ2-5; D tentatively fits TRBD1 or TRBD2 (5 bases each). V lost 5 bases and J 1 base, leaving 11 bases between the germline ends. The germline V gene has CDR1 SNHLY and CDR2 FYNNEI. The CDR3 covers 14 residues. CDR3 residues: CASSSNGAQETQYF. CDR3 DNA: TGTGCCAGCAGTTCAAACGGGGCCCAAGAGACCCAGTACTTC.

This clonotype showed up many times. This chain joins TRBV6-1 and TRBJ2-3; D may match TRBD1 or TRBD2 (5 bases each). Germline-derived CDR1 and CDR2 are MNHNS and SASEGT. CDR3 length: 14 residues. V was shortened by 0 bases and J by 7 bases, with 11 bases between the two germline ends. The CDR3, as DNA: TGTGCCAGCAGTGAAGCGGGACCGCCAAATACGCAGTATTTT. It specifies CASSEAGPPNTQYF.

This clonotype showed up many times. The chain carries TRBV12-3 or TRBV12-4 and TRBJ2-2, with TRBD1 as a possible D gene (6 bases). V was pared by 3 bases and J by 5 bases, with 10 bases between. CDR3 length: 14 residues. Written as DNA, the CDR3 is TGTGCCAGCAGTTTTGGGGGCGAGACCGGGGAGCTGTTTTTT. Translation gives CASSFGGETGELFF.

This clonotype has ten or more counts. The chain has TRBV6-7 and TRBJ2-7, with 11 bases aligning to TRBD2. TRBV6-7 is designated an ORF whose function remains uncertain. The V segment lost 0 bases and the J segment 1 base; nucleotides outside the gene matches: 11. The CDR3 is 19 amino acids. DNA for the CDR3: TGTGCCAGCAGTTACTCGAGCCCCAGACTAGCGGGATGTTCCTACGAGCAGTACTTC. Translating gives CASSYSSPRLAGCSYEQYF.

This clonotype was picked up a small number of times. The V gene is TRBV28, the J gene TRBJ1-2; D perhaps matches TRBD1 (5 bases). V was shortened by 6 bases and J by 1 base, with 21 bases between the two germline ends. The germline V gene encodes CDR1 MDHEN and CDR2 SYDVKM. The CDR3 extends over 17 amino acids. The CDR3 bases are TGTGCCAGCAGAGAAGGACACGGCTTACGGCTTAACTATGGCTACACCTTC. Translation: CASREGHGLRLNYGYTF.

At least ten counts were recorded for this clonotype. The chain joins TRBV20-1 to TRBJ1-5, with D maybe TRBD1 (5 bases). Trimming removed 0 bases at V and 7 bases at J, with 16 bases between. Germline values: CDR1 DFQATT, CDR2 SNEGSKA (reference sequence). The CDR3 contains 15 residues. The CDR3 is CSAREESGQFQPQHF. The CDR3, as DNA: TGCAGTGCTAGAGAGGAGTCAGGGCAATTCCAGCCCCAGCATTTT.